This T cell receptor (beta chain) was observed in a study of OX40 agonist ivuxolimab in advanced cancers. Study as a whole: The diagnoses of dose-escalation patients were hepatocellular carcinoma, melanoma, renal cell or head and neck cancer. Participants averaged around 60 years of age (range about 23 to 80) and were approximately 81% male. Study-level findings and limits: Clonal expansion was seen in CD4+ and CD8+ blood T cells by week 6 at 0.1 to 3.0 mg/kg. CD4+ T cells averaged fewer expanded clones than CD8+ T cells.

Comments on this clone: The antigen is unknown.

Sequenced by immunoSEQ multiplex PCR; TCRdb stores in-frame clones only, minus some. The sample lists fewer than 85,000 clones, about 89% occurring once. Trimming removed 8 bases from V and 5 bases from J, with 19 bases in between. Germline values: CDR1 SNHLY, CDR2 FYNNEI. This CDR3 is built from 15 residues. The sequenced sample was CD4+ or CD8+ T cells sorted from blood, obtained in a trial of the OX40 agonist ivuxolimab. This chain connects TRBV2 to TRBJ2-1, with D possibly matching TRBD2 (5 bases). This sequence originates from an adult with an advanced solid tumor such as melanoma, head and neck, liver or kidney cancer. For the CDR3, the DNA is TGTGCCAGCCGACCATGGTTACTAGGTAACAATGAGCAGTTCTTC. Translating it yields CASRPWLLGNNEQFF.